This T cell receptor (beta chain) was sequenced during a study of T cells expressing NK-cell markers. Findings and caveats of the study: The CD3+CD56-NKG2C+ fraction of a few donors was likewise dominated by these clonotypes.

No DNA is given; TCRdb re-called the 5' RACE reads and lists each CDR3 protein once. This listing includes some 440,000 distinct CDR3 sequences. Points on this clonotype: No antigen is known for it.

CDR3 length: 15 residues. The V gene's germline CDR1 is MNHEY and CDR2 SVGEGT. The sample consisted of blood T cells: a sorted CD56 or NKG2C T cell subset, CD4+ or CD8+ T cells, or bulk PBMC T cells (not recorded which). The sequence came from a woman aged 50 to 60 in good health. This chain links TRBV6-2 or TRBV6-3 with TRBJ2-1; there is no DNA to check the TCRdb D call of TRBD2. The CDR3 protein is CASRETSGRANEQFF.